The 31 T cell receptor beta chains below were found in one sample sequenced in a study of graft-versus-host responses after intestinal transplantation. TCRdb keeps only in-frame clones here, not all; method: immunoSEQ multiplex PCR. The table includes several thousand clones, approximately 94% detected once. Specimen: PBMCs, collected 11 days after intestinal transplantation. The receptors were sampled from a human patient who received an intestinal transplant, so some T cells may come from the graft donor.

The chain employs TRBV5-1 and TRBJ2-5, with 9 bases lining up with TRBD1. Germline values: CDR1 SGHRS, CDR2 YFSETQ. This CDR3 is built from 17 residues. V shed 1 base, J shed 5 bases, and the junction held 12 bases outside the gene matches. The DNA of the CDR3 is TGCGCCAGCAGCTTGACCCGGGACAGGGTATGGGGGGAGACCCAGTACTTC. Translation: CASSLTRDRVWGETQYF. Variable domain in full (rest from reference TRBV5-1 and TRBJ2-5): KAGVTQTPRYLIKTRGQQVTLSCSPISGHRSVSWYQQTPGQGLQFLFEYFSETQRNKGNFPGRFSGRQFSNSRSEMNVSTLELGDSALYLCASSLTRDRVWGETQYFGPGTRLLVL.

Here the CDR3 reads CASSASGGGNTEAFF. The CDR3 nucleotides are TGTGCCAGCAGCGCGTCAGGGGGCGGTAACACTGAAGCTTTCTTT. The V and J genes are TRBV7-3 and TRBJ1-1; 8 bases align to TRBD1. V lost 5 bases and J lost 2; bases outside the gene matches: 7. CDR1 is SGHTA, CDR2 FQGTGA, per germline. This CDR3 spans 15 amino acids.

V usage is TRBV5-4 and J usage is TRBJ1-4; TRBD1 matches at 7 bases. V dropped 4 bases and J dropped 3; count of bases not matched to a gene: 9. This CDR3 has 16 residues. Per germline, CDR1 SGHNT and CDR2 YYREEE (reference sequence). The CDR3 DNA sequence: TGTGCCAGCAGCGGACCCAGGGACAGTCCTAATGAAAAACTGTTTTTT. Its protein is CASSGPRDSPNEKLFF.

This chain links TRBV2 with TRBJ2-1, with a tentative D call TRBD2 (6 bases). The CDR3 length is 16 residues. The V end lost 3 bases, the J end lost 3 bases, and 15 bases lay between the germline ends. Germline CDR1 and CDR2: SNHLY and FYNNEI. CDR3 DNA: TGTGCCAGCAGTGATCTAGGGGCTAGCGTCTACAATGAGCAGTTCTTC. This encodes CASSDLGASVYNEQFF.

The chain joins TRBV30 to TRBJ2-1, with D perhaps TRBD2 (6 bases). The germline V gene encodes CDR1 GTSNPN and CDR2 SVGIG (reference sequence). The CDR3 loop spans 14 amino acids. The germline V and J ends were trimmed by 3 bases and 3 bases, with 12 bases remaining between them. The CDR3 DNA reads as TGTGCCTGGAGCTGGGACTCCTACTACAATGAGCAGTTCTTC. Residues: CAWSWDSYYNEQFF. The complete variable domain, with remaining parts taken from reference TRBV30 and TRBJ2-1, reads SQTIHQWPATLVQPVGSPLSLECTVEGTSNPNLYWYRQAAGRGLQLLFYSVGIGQISSEVPQNLSASRPQDRQFILSSKKLLLSDSGFYLCAWSWDSYYNEQFFGPGTRLTVL.

The chain uses TRBV4-2 and TRBJ2-1; 12 bases map to TRBD2. CDR3 length: 15 amino acids. V gave up 4 bases and J gave up 7 bases; unmatched junction bases: 5. Germline assignment: CDR1 LGHNA and CDR2 YNFKEQ. CDR3 coding DNA: TGTGCCAGCAGCCGACTAGCGGGAGAATATAATGAGCAGTTCTTC. This gives the protein CASSRLAGEYNEQFF.

The rearrangement joins TRBV6-5 to TRBJ1-5; tentatively, D is TRBD1 (5 bases). Germline V CDR1 and CDR2: MNHEY, SVGAGI. The CDR3 extends over 12 amino acids. V was clipped by 8 bases and J by 1 base, with 6 bases between them. CDR3 residues: CASWDSNQPQHF. In DNA form, the CDR3 reads TGTGCCAGCTGGGACAGCAATCAGCCCCAGCATTTT.

This chain uses TRBV21-1 with TRBJ2-3; TRBD2, the D gene given by the table, was not confirmed from the DNA. TRBV21-1 is deemed a pseudogene. There are 21 residues in the CDR3. CDR3 amino acids: CASSKEWRGGLAGVDTDTQYF. The CDR3 nucleotides are TGTGCCAGCAGCAAAGAGTGGCGGGGGGGACTAGCGGGAGTTGATACAGATACGCAGTATTTT.

This clone appeared once. V and J are TRBV27 and TRBJ2-1; D possibly uses TRBD1 or TRBD2 (5 bases each). The CDR3 extends over 14 amino acids. The germline gives CDR1 MNHEY, CDR2 SMNVEV (reference sequence). The ends were cut back, 8 bases at V and 0 bases at J, with 11 bases in the middle. The CDR3 spells CASRGRSSYNEQFF. The DNA of the CDR3 is TGTGCCAGCCGGGGCCGAAGCTCCTACAATGAGCAGTTCTTC.

The rearrangement joins TRBV28 to TRBJ1-2; tentative D call: TRBD1 (6 bases). Trimming stripped 4 bases from V and 0 bases from J, with 15 bases between. The length of the CDR3 is 16 residues. The V gene's germline CDR1 is MDHEN and CDR2 SYDVKM. CDR3 region: CASSSTSGVTNYGYTF. CDR3 nucleotide sequence: TGTGCCAGCAGTTCAACCTCAGGGGTGACTAACTATGGCTACACCTTC.

The chain couples TRBV5-4 to TRBJ2-7; D is uncertain. The V and J ends lost 2 bases and 0 bases respectively, with 6 bases between them. The CDR3 loop spans 13 amino acids. Germline values: CDR1 SGHNT, CDR2 YYREEE (reference sequence). CDR3 sequence (DNA): TGTGCCAGCAGCTTCGGAAGCTCCTACGAGCAGTACTTC. It yields the protein CASSFGSSYEQYF.

This clone was found once. The chain carries TRBV5-5 and TRBJ1-3; D is ambiguous. V gave up 1 base and J gave up 0 bases, with 11 bases separating them. Germline V CDR1 and CDR2: SGHKS, YYEKEE (reference sequence). This CDR3 spans 16 amino acids. CDR3 amino acids: CASSLLPTDSGNTIYF. The CDR3 nucleotides read TGTGCCAGCAGCTTGCTTCCTACCGACTCTGGAAACACCATATATTTT.

The rearrangement uses TRBV5-6 and TRBJ1-4, with a weak D call TRBD1 (5 bases). The V gene lost 5 bases and the J gene lost 8 bases, with 13 bases spanning the gap. Germline V CDR1 and CDR2: SGHDT, YYEEEE. The CDR3 consists of 13 residues. CDR3 sequence (DNA): TGTGCCAGCAGTCGGGACGGCGGGGAAAAACTGTTTTTT. This translates into CASSRDGGEKLFF.

The chain carries TRBV12-5 and TRBJ2-7; TRBD1 or TRBD2 may be the D gene (6 bases each). This CDR3 comprises 15 residues. Per the germline V gene, CDR1 is LGHNT and CDR2 is FRNRAP. Trimming left V 1 base short and J 3 bases short, with 13 bases between. CDR3 sequence (DNA): TGTGCTAGTGGTTTGGGGGACACGGGAGACTACGAGCAGTACTTC. Its translation is CASGLGDTGDYEQYF. The full variable domain, with the rest looked up from reference TRBV12-5 and TRBJ2-7, is DARVTQTPRHKVTEMGQEVTMRCQPILGHNTVFWYRQTMMQGLELLAYFRNRAPLDDSGMPKDRFSAEMPDATLATLKIQPSEPRDSAVYFCASGLGDTGDYEQYFGPGTRLTVT.

The chain recombines TRBV4-1 with TRBJ1-5; perhaps TRBD1 as D (5 bases). The CDR3 length is 18 residues. Per germline, CDR1 MGHRA and CDR2 YSYEKL. Trimming stripped 0 bases from V and 1 base from J, with 16 bases between. The CDR3 DNA reads as TGCGCCAGCAGCCAAGATGGGCCCGGGGGGGGGAGCAATCAGCCCCAGCATTTT. Protein sequence: CASSQDGPGGGSNQPQHF.

The V and J genes are TRBV27 and TRBJ1-6, with 7 bases lining up with TRBD1. Germline values: CDR1 MNHEY, CDR2 SMNVEV (reference sequence). Trimming cost V 6 bases and J 9 bases; bases outside gene matches: 2. The CDR3 has 12 residues. CDR3 in amino acids: CASSSGGSPLHF. In DNA form, the CDR3 reads TGTGCCAGCAGCTCAGGGGGTTCACCCCTCCACTTT.

The chain uses TRBV4-1 and TRBJ1-5; D not certain. V shed 1 base and J shed 2 bases, with 6 bases lying between them. Germline V gives CDR1 MGHRA, CDR2 YSYEKL. This CDR3 contains 14 residues. The CDR3 DNA follows: TGCGCCAGCAGCCAAGTTGTGGGCAATCAGCCCCAGCATTTT. Translating gives CASSQVVGNQPQHF.

This clone was detected once. The rearrangement uses TRBV4-3 and TRBJ2-7, with 12 bases that match TRBD1. The V gene end was trimmed by 3 bases and the J gene end by 2 bases; junction bases not matched to a gene: 5. The CDR3 totals 16 residues. Germline V gene data show CDR1 as LGHNA and CDR2 as YSLEER. Here the CDR3 reads CASSQGQGAPAYEQYF. In DNA, the CDR3 is TGCGCCAGCAGCCAGGGACAGGGGGCGCCCGCCTACGAGCAGTACTTC.

Only one count was recorded for this clone. The chain joins TRBV27 to TRBJ2-7; 9 bases agree with TRBD1. The CDR3 runs 15 residues. V dropped 4 bases and J dropped 2; count of bases not matched to a gene: 6. In germline, CDR1 is MNHEY, CDR2 SMNVEV (reference sequence). DNA of the CDR3: TGTGCCAGCAGTTCCTTCACAGGGGGCGCCTACGAGCAGTACTTC. This gives the protein CASSSFTGGAYEQYF.

The V gene is TRBV7-8, the J gene TRBJ2-7, with 10 positions matching TRBD2. V lost 5 bases and J lost 1; bases outside the gene matches: 8. The CDR3 covers 16 residues. Germline-derived CDR1 and CDR2 are SGHVS and FQNEAQ. This CDR3 is CASSPLLAGESYEQYF. The CDR3 DNA sequence: TGTGCCAGCAGCCCACTTCTAGCGGGAGAGTCCTACGAGCAGTACTTC.

The chain is built from TRBV21-1 and TRBJ1-3. TRBV21-1 is a documented pseudogene. CDR3 length: 19 amino acids. Written as DNA, the CDR3 is TGTGCCAGCAGCAAATCAAATCCCGGACCGTCCAACTCTGGAAACACCATATATTTT. Encoded protein: CASSKSNPGPSNSGNTIYF.

The J gene is TRBJ2-7, the V gene TRBV11-2; 9 bases align to TRBD1. Losses at the gene ends were 0 bases for V and 5 bases for J; bases not matched to a gene: 14. Per germline, CDR1 SGHAT and CDR2 FQNNGV. This CDR3 is built from 18 residues. The CDR3 is CASSLDGHGGQGTDEQYF. Written as DNA, the CDR3 is TGTGCCAGCAGCTTAGATGGGCATGGAGGACAGGGGACCGACGAGCAGTACTTC.

V gene TRBV6-5 combines with J gene TRBJ2-7, with TRBD1 matching 10 bases. Germline-derived CDR1 and CDR2 are MNHEY and SVGAGI. The CDR3 is made up of 15 amino acids. V was pared by 0 bases and J by 5 bases, with 4 bases of the junction left unmatched. DNA for the CDR3: TGTGCCAGCAGTTACTCGTGGACAGGGGGTGACGAGCAGTACTTC. This codes for CASSYSWTGGDEQYF.

This chain links TRBV7-8 with TRBJ2-1; D may be TRBD2 (6 bases). Deletions cut 2 bases from V and 7 bases from J, with 21 bases between. The CDR3 is 17 residues long. The germline CDR1 and CDR2 sequences are SGHVS and FQNEAQ. CDR3 loop: CASSLPSTRENENEQFF. CDR3 nucleotide sequence: TGTGCCAGCAGCTTACCCTCTACCCGGGAGAACGAGAATGAGCAGTTCTTC. The variable domain in full, with the rest retrieved from reference TRBV7-8 and TRBJ2-1, is GAGVSQSPRYKVAKRGQDVALRCDPISGHVSLFWYQQALGQGPEFLTYFQNEAQLDKSGLPSDRFFAERPEGSVSTLKIQRTQQEDSAVYLCASSLPSTRENENEQFFGPGTRLTVL.

The rearrangement joins TRBV7-6 to TRBJ2-1; a weak D match, TRBD1 (5 bases). The CDR3 runs 12 residues. V shed 1 base and J shed 15 bases, with 13 bases lying between them. The germline V gene encodes CDR1 SGHVS and CDR2 FNYEAQ. The CDR3 sequence: CASSLGPGPAFF. Here the CDR3 DNA reads TGTGCCAGCAGCTTAGGTCCAGGGCCAGCGTTCTTC.

Concerning this clone: The same CDR3 is also encoded by other DNA sequences in this sample. V gene TRBV5-1 combines with J gene TRBJ2-1, with 8 positions matching TRBD1. Per germline, CDR1 SGHRS and CDR2 YFSETQ. J gave up 3 bases and V 0 bases, and 2 bases lay outside the gene matches. The CDR3 contains 15 residues. The CDR3 loop reads CASSLGQGSYNEQFF. For the CDR3, the DNA is TGCGCCAGCAGCTTGGGACAGGGGAGCTACAATGAGCAGTTCTTC.

The rearrangement joins TRBV28 to TRBJ1-1; D is uncertain. V lost 0 bases, J lost 0 bases, and 5 bases lay in between. There are 14 residues in the CDR3. Looked up from germline, CDR1 is MDHEN and CDR2 is SYDVKM. CDR3 nucleotides: TGTGCCAGCAGTTTATGGGACTTGAACACTGAAGCTTTCTTT. Residues: CASSLWDLNTEAFF. Complete variable domain (other parts from reference TRBV28 and TRBJ1-1): DVKVTQSSRYLVKRTGEKVFLECVQDMDHENMFWYRQDPGLGLRLIYFSYDVKMKEKGDIPEGYSVSREKKERFSLILESASTNQTSMYLCASSLWDLNTEAFFGQGTRLTVV.

The J gene is TRBJ2-7, the V gene TRBV18, with a weak D call TRBD1 (5 bases). The length of the CDR3 is 15 residues. V was pared by 2 bases and J by 4 bases, with 15 bases between. Germline V gene data show CDR1 as KGHSH and CDR2 as LQKENI. Written as DNA, the CDR3 is TGTGCCAGCTCACCATCCTCAGGGTTGATGTACGAGCAGTACTTC. Translation: CASSPSSGLMYEQYF.

V usage is TRBV27 and J usage is TRBJ1-5, with 10 bases matching TRBD1. Looked up from germline, CDR1 is MNHEY and CDR2 is SMNVEV (reference sequence). The trim removed 6 bases at V and 4 bases at J, leaving 3 bases unmatched. This CDR3 comprises 14 residues. The CDR3 nucleotides read TGTGCCAGCAGGCCGGGACAGGGGAATCAGCCCCAGCATTTT. Protein: CASRPGQGNQPQHF.

The CDR3 loop reads CASSFHGTGGNEQFF. CDR3 DNA: TGTGCCAGCAGCTTCCACGGGACAGGGGGCAATGAGCAGTTCTTC. This sequence joins TRBV7-6 and TRBJ2-1; 11 bases fit TRBD1. Germline lookup yields CDR1 SGHVS and CDR2 FNYEAQ. V lost 3 bases to trimming and J lost 6 bases; unmatched junction nucleotides: 4. The CDR3 totals 15 residues.

This chain joins TRBV2 and TRBJ2-7; D ambiguous. The CDR3 sequence is 10 residues long. V lost 4 bases, J lost 6 bases, and 4 bases lay in between. Germline lookup yields CDR1 SNHLY and CDR2 FYNNEI. The CDR3 nucleotides read TGTGCCAGCAGTGGGCTCGAGCAGTACTTC. The encoded protein is CASSGLEQYF.